These 13 T cell receptor beta chains came from one sample sequenced in a study of T cell responses to AZD1222 COVID-19 vaccine. Clones were read by immunoSEQ multiplex PCR, and TCRdb kept only the in-frame ones, dropping some. The sample holds about 86,000 clones, over 75% seen once. The sequenced sample was peripheral blood, obtained on day 0 of AZD1222 vaccination. These receptors were collected from an adult in good health.

In its sample, this clone was seen a few times. The CDR3 region is CASSLAIGEQYF. The DNA of the CDR3 is TGCGCCAGCAGCTTGGCAATTGGAGAGCAGTACTTC. V and J are TRBV5-1 and TRBJ2-7; D call uncertain. V gave up 0 bases and J gave up 7 bases, with 8 bases separating them. The CDR3 has 12 amino acids. The V gene's germline CDR1 is SGHRS and CDR2 YFSETQ.

This clone showed up just once. The chain links TRBV27 to TRBJ2-7, with 15 bases fitting TRBD2. Germline V lookup: CDR1 MNHEY, CDR2 SMNVEV (reference sequence). This CDR3 spans 16 amino acids. The V segment lost 6 bases and the J segment 4 bases; nucleotides outside the gene matches: 7. The CDR3 DNA sequence: TGTGCCAGCAGAGGACTAGCGGGAGGGCTTTATTACGAGCAGTACTTC. It translates to CASRGLAGGLYYEQYF.

V usage is TRBV5-4 and J usage is TRBJ2-7; D may be TRBD1 or TRBD2 (5 bases each). CDR3 length: 13 residues. Germline V lookup: CDR1 SGHNT, CDR2 YYREEE (reference sequence). V dropped 4 bases and J dropped 6 bases, with 14 bases sitting between them. This CDR3 reads CASSRPGRVEQYF. DNA of the CDR3: TGTGCCAGCAGCCGCCCGGGGCGAGTCGAGCAGTACTTC.

The chain joins TRBV13 to TRBJ2-3, with 7 bases identical to TRBD2. The germline CDR1 and CDR2 sequences are PRHDT and FYEKMQ (reference sequence). This CDR3 contains 14 residues. The trim removed 4 bases at V and 6 bases at J, leaving 7 bases unmatched. The CDR3 is CASSSAGSSDTQYF. In nucleotides, the CDR3 is TGTGCCAGCAGCTCAGCGGGGAGTTCGGATACGCAGTATTTT.

The V call is TRBV11-2, the J call TRBJ1-2; perhaps TRBD1 as D (5 bases). The CDR3 totals 13 residues. The germline CDR1 and CDR2 sequences are SGHAT and FQNNGV. With 5 bases removed from V and 2 bases from J, the gap between germline ends came to 9 bases. CDR3 DNA sequence: TGTGCCAGCAGCCGGGACGGAAACTATGGCTACACCTTC. Its translation is CASSRDGNYGYTF.

This clone was seen once. The chain links TRBV7-9 to TRBJ2-1; 10 bases match TRBD2. V lost 5 bases to trimming and J lost 7 bases; unmatched junction nucleotides: 17. The CDR3 has 18 residues. The V gene's germline CDR1 is SEHNR and CDR2 FQNEAQ (reference sequence). The CDR3, as DNA: TGTGCCAGCAGCCCACACCCTATAGCGGGAGGTTATGGGAATGAGCAGTTCTTC. Amino acids: CASSPHPIAGGYGNEQFF.

The chain has TRBV5-1 and TRBJ2-5; D is possibly TRBD1 or TRBD2 (5 bases each). V dropped 1 base and J dropped 2 bases, with 12 bases sitting between them. This CDR3 contains 15 residues. From germline, CDR1 is SGHRS and CDR2 YFSETQ. CDR3 coding DNA: TGCGCCAGCAGCTTGACGGGACGGTTACAAGAGACCCAGTACTTC. This translates into CASSLTGRLQETQYF. Drawing the rest from reference TRBV5-1 and TRBJ2-5, the complete variable domain is KAGVTQTPRYLIKTRGQQVTLSCSPISGHRSVSWYQQTPGQGLQFLFEYFSETQRNKGNFPGRFSGRQFSNSRSEMNVSTLELGDSALYLCASSLTGRLQETQYFGPGTRLLVL.

The chain joins TRBV11-1 to TRBJ2-2; weak D call: TRBD1 (6 bases). Deletions cut 6 bases from V and 4 bases from J, with 15 bases between. Germline V gene data show CDR1 as SGHAT and CDR2 as FQDESV (reference sequence). This CDR3 has 15 residues. CDR3 residues: CASSIRTGFTGELFF. The CDR3 region has the DNA TGTGCCAGCAGTATTAGAACAGGGTTCACCGGGGAGCTGTTTTTT.

V usage is TRBV19 and J usage is TRBJ2-5; no reliable D call. CDR1 and CDR2 from the germline V gene are LNHDA and SQIVND (reference sequence). V lost 7 bases and J 5 bases, leaving 5 bases between the germline ends. The CDR3 extends over 10 amino acids. The CDR3 DNA is TGTGCCAGTATGAGGGAGACCCAGTACTTC. Translated, it gives CASMRETQYF.

This clone was seen a handful of times. V and J are TRBV19 and TRBJ1-5; 7 bases agree with TRBD1. Germline V gene data show CDR1 as LNHDA and CDR2 as SQIVND (reference sequence). V was pared by 5 bases and J by 7 bases, with 5 bases of the junction left unmatched. CDR3 length: 13 residues. The CDR3 DNA is TGTGCCAGTAGTCGACAGGGAACCCAGCCCCAGCATTTT. It is translated as CASSRQGTQPQHF.

The chain is built from TRBV12-3 or TRBV12-4 and TRBJ2-3; D gene unclear. V gave up 6 bases and J gave up 2 bases, with 3 bases separating them. CDR3 length equals 11 residues. The CDR3 protein is CASSFTDTQYF. The CDR3 DNA reads TGTGCCAGCAGCTTCACAGATACGCAGTATTTT.

The genes are TRBV7-2 and TRBJ1-2, with no clear D. Germline V gives CDR1 SGHTA, CDR2 FQGNSA. V was pared by 5 bases and J by 1 base, with 14 bases between. The CDR3 runs 15 residues. In DNA, the CDR3 is TGTGCCAGCAGCACATCTGGGAGCGATAACTATGGCTACACCTTC. It encodes CASSTSGSDNYGYTF.

The rearrangement uses TRBV11-2 and TRBJ2-2, with D perhaps matching TRBD2 (6 bases). The CDR3 contains 17 residues. Trimming removed 5 bases at V and 0 bases at J, with 16 bases between. CDR1 is SGHAT, CDR2 FQNNGV, per germline. Here the CDR3 reads CASSPGGWEANTGELFF. CDR3 DNA: TGTGCCAGCAGCCCTGGGGGTTGGGAGGCGAACACCGGGGAGCTGTTTTTT.